This entry features one TCR beta chain sequence. Per the study methods: The assay estimated nucleated cells by amplifying reference gene primers. Profiled with immunoSEQ multiplex PCR; TCRdb holds only in-frame clones, not every one. The V and J calls and the clone size are those of that table, but D and trimming were determined from the DNA. The table records 200,000 to 250,000 clones, more than 85% of them present only once. This sample stems from a study of blood T cell repertoires in COVID-19. The CDR3 has 17 amino acids. Germline-derived CDR1 and CDR2 are SGHTA and FQGNSA. The trim removed 4 bases at V and 2 bases at J, leaving 11 bases unmatched.

The chain has TRBV7-2 and TRBJ2-5; TRBD2 matches at 9 bases. Sequenced input: peripheral blood. This sequence originates from a man in his fifties or sixties with acute or convalescent COVID-19. The CDR3 loop is CASSWRRGGKWQETQYF. CDR3 DNA: TGTGCCAGCAGCTGGAGGCGGGGGGGCAAATGGCAAGAGACCCAGTACTTC.